One and the same sample provided the 27 T cell receptor beta chains below, sequenced in a study of cytomegalovirus exposure and HLA in healthy donors. A multiplex PCR was run with 60 Vbeta primers and 13 Jbeta primers. The method was immunoSEQ multiplex PCR; TCRdb's version includes in-frame clones alone and lacks a portion of them. The table records roughly 99,000 clones, 76% of them present only once. Specimen: PBMCs. All receptors derive from a man aged 18 to 30 in good health and CMV-seronegative.

The chain recombines TRBV29-1 with TRBJ2-7; 11 bases are shared with TRBD1. J lost 1 base, V lost 7 bases, and 3 bases had no gene match. The germline CDR1 and CDR2 sequences are SQVTM and ANQGSEA. The CDR3 is 13 residues long. The CDR3 DNA sequence: TGCAGCGCCGGGACAGGGGGATCCTACGAGCAGTACTTC. Its translation: CSAGTGGSYEQYF.

The rearrangement links TRBV28 to TRBJ1-5, with D possibly TRBD1 on 6 matching bases. This CDR3 has 14 residues. Germline values: CDR1 MDHEN, CDR2 SYDVKM. Between the trimmed V and J ends, which lost 6 bases and 9 bases, there was a span of 18 bases. CDR3 nucleotide sequence: TGTGCCAGCAGCCGTCAAACAGGGCCTAGGCCCCAGCATTTT. This codes for CASSRQTGPRPQHF.

The count of this clone is one. The J gene is TRBJ2-3, the V gene TRBV5-8; 10 nucleotides align to TRBD2. There are 14 residues in the CDR3. The germline CDR1 and CDR2 sequences are SGHTS and YDEGEE. V lost 5 bases to trimming and J lost 3 bases; unmatched junction nucleotides: 3. CDR3 sequence (DNA): TGTGCCAGCAGTAGCGGGGGGAAGACAGATACGCAGTATTTT. Translation: CASSSGGKTDTQYF.

The chain combines TRBV7-9 with TRBJ1-3; TRBD1 is a possible D gene (5 bases). The CDR3 runs 14 residues. Trimming shortened V by 0 bases and J by 5 bases, and 8 bases separated the two germline ends. Per the germline V gene, CDR1 is SEHNR and CDR2 is FQNEAQ (reference sequence). The CDR3 loop is CASSLARARNTIYF. Written as DNA, the CDR3 is TGTGCCAGCAGCTTAGCCAGGGCCCGAAACACCATATATTTT.

V and J are TRBV21-1 and TRBJ2-1; no check of the table's D call, TRBD2, against the DNA was made. TRBV21-1 is a pseudogene. This CDR3 spans 13 amino acids. CDR3 bases: TGTGCCAGCAGCAAAGGTCGGGTGAATGAGCAGTTCTTC. Its protein is CASSKGRVNEQFF.

In this sample, this clone turned up once. This chain uses TRBV7-2 with TRBJ2-3; 9 bases are a match to TRBD2. The CDR3 sequence is 15 residues long. V was clipped by 5 bases and J by 6 bases; unmatched bases: 9. The germline V gene has CDR1 SGHTA and CDR2 FQGNSA. CDR3 in DNA: TGTGCCAGCAGCCGCATAGCGGGGGCCCCCGATACGCAGTATTTT. Translated: CASSRIAGAPDTQYF.

The rearrangement links TRBV14 to TRBJ2-7, with a weak D call TRBD1 (5 bases). The CDR3 consists of 16 residues. V lost 4 bases, J lost 3 bases, and 19 bases lay in between. Per the germline V gene, CDR1 is SGHDN and CDR2 is FVKESK. Written as DNA, the CDR3 is TGTGCCAGCAGCCTCCTGACCGGACAAGGGAACTACGAGCAGTACTTC. Its translation is CASSLLTGQGNYEQYF.

The chain uses TRBV9 and TRBJ2-3; D may be TRBD2 (6 bases). V was clipped by 1 base and J by 5 bases, with 11 bases between them. Germline assignment: CDR1 SGDLS and CDR2 YYNGEE. This CDR3 spans 14 amino acids. This CDR3 is CASSVRVGGDTQYF. DNA of the CDR3: TGTGCCAGCAGCGTACGGGTCGGGGGAGATACGCAGTATTTT. The entire variable domain, with the rest obtained from reference TRBV9 and TRBJ2-3, is as follows: DSGVTQTPKHLITATGQRVTLRCSPRSGDLSVYWYQQSLDQGLQFLIQYYNGEERAKGNILERFSAQQFPDLHSELNLSSLELGDSALYFCASSVRVGGDTQYFGPGTRLTVL.

The V and J genes are TRBV2 and TRBJ2-4; 7 positions match TRBD2. This CDR3 has 14 amino acids. CDR1 and CDR2 from the germline V gene are SNHLY and FYNNEI. Germline trimming cut 4 bases from V and 4 bases from J; bases unmatched to any gene: 4. The CDR3 DNA sequence: TGTGCCAGCAGTGCGGGGGGTCAAAAAAACATTCAGTACTTC. Translating gives CASSAGGQKNIQYF.

The chain carries TRBV5-6 and TRBJ1-4; D may be TRBD1 (5 bases). V was shortened by 2 bases and J by 0 bases, with 11 bases between the two germline ends. Germline CDR1 and CDR2: SGHDT and YYEEEE. The CDR3 covers 16 residues. The DNA of the CDR3 is TGTGCCAGCAGCTTTGGCCCACAGGCAACTAATGAAAAACTGTTTTTT. Residues: CASSFGPQATNEKLFF.

The chain couples TRBV13 to TRBJ2-5; D is possibly TRBD2 (6 bases). The CDR3 runs 13 residues. Trimming cost V 5 bases and J 5 bases, with 12 bases left between them. The germline CDR1 and CDR2 sequences are PRHDT and FYEKMQ (reference sequence). CDR3 DNA sequence: TGTGCCAGCAGCCCATATGGAGGGGAGACCCAGTACTTC. It is translated as CASSPYGGETQYF.

As to this clone: A read error may account for a junction end that differs from germline. The V and J genes are TRBV7-9 and TRBJ1-2; D call uncertain. Germline-derived CDR1 and CDR2 are SEHNR and FQNEAQ (reference sequence). CDR3 length: 13 amino acids. This CDR3 is CASTPAGNYGYPF. CDR3 sequence (DNA): TGTGCCAGCACCCCAGCCGGAAACTATGGCTACCCCTTC.

This clone has just one count. J is TRBJ2-1 and V is TRBV11-2; D is uncertain. This CDR3 is built from 12 residues. Trimming stripped 4 bases from V and 4 bases from J, with 5 bases between. Germline CDR1 reads SGHAT; CDR2 reads FQNNGV. CDR3 DNA sequence: TGTGCCAGCAGCTCAGGTTACAATGAGCAGTTCTTC. Translation gives CASSSGYNEQFF. Drawing the rest from reference TRBV11-2 and TRBJ2-1, the complete variable domain is EAGVAQSPRYKIIEKRQSVAFWCNPISGHATLYWYQQILGQGPKLLIQFQNNGVVDDSQLPKDRFSAERLKGVDSTLKIQPAKLEDSAVYLCASSSGYNEQFFGPGTRLTVL.

The chain employs TRBV7-3 and TRBJ2-2; D might be TRBD1 (5 bases). Trimming cost V 6 bases and J 4 bases, with 9 bases left between them. The V gene's germline CDR1 is SGHTA and CDR2 FQGTGA. This CDR3 spans 13 amino acids. The CDR3 nucleotides are TGTGCCAGCAGGGGGCGCGGCACCGGGGAGCTGTTTTTT. It encodes CASRGRGTGELFF.

The rearrangement uses TRBV7-8 and TRBJ2-7; 7 bases agree with TRBD1. This CDR3 contains 16 residues. CDR1 SGHVS and CDR2 FQNEAQ come from the germline V gene. V shed 5 bases and J 0 bases; nucleotides not matched to a gene: 10. The CDR3 region has the DNA TGTGCCAGCAGCAGCCCGAGGGGGCCCCGCTCCTACGAGCAGTACTTC. Amino acids: CASSSPRGPRSYEQYF. The full variable domain, in which reference TRBV7-8 and TRBJ2-7 provide the parts outside the CDR3, is GAGVSQSPRYKVAKRGQDVALRCDPISGHVSLFWYQQALGQGPEFLTYFQNEAQLDKSGLPSDRFFAERPEGSVSTLKIQRTQQEDSAVYLCASSSPRGPRSYEQYFGPGTRLTVT.

The V and J genes are TRBV9 and TRBJ1-6; no clear D. The CDR3 is 15 residues long. CDR1 SGDLS and CDR2 YYNGEE come from the germline V gene. V gave up 1 base and J gave up 9 bases, with 14 bases separating them. CDR3 coding DNA: TGTGCCAGCAGCGTAAACCCAGAGGGTAGTTCACCCCTCCACTTT. The encoded protein is CASSVNPEGSSPLHF.

The chain recombines TRBV4-3 with TRBJ1-4; D call uncertain. V lost 0 bases, J lost 2 bases, and 7 bases lay in between. Per germline, CDR1 LGHNA and CDR2 YSLEER. CDR3 length: 15 amino acids. The CDR3 nucleotides are TGCGCCAGCAGCCAAGATGTTCGGACTAATGAAAAACTGTTTTTT. This sequence encodes CASSQDVRTNEKLFF.

The CDR3 DNA sequence: TGTGCCAGTAGTCGCGGGGGGCCTGGAAACACCATATATTTT. Amino acids: CASSRGGPGNTIYF. The J gene is TRBJ1-3, the V gene TRBV19, with a possible D match to TRBD1 (6 bases). Germline V CDR1 and CDR2: LNHDA, SQIVND (reference sequence). Trimming removed 5 bases at V and 2 bases at J, with 10 bases between. The CDR3 has 14 amino acids.

For the CDR3, the DNA is TGTGCCAGCAGCCCCCCGGGCAGATGGGGCTCAGATACGCAGTATTTT. It encodes CASSPPGRWGSDTQYF. J is TRBJ2-3 and V is TRBV9; possibly TRBD1 for D (5 bases). CDR3 length: 16 residues. Deletions cut 4 bases from V and 4 bases from J, with 19 bases between. CDR1 SGDLS and CDR2 YYNGEE come from the germline V gene.

This clone was seen only once. This sequence joins TRBV6-5 and TRBJ2-3; D unclear. V was pared by 2 bases and J by 1 base, with 4 bases between. Per the germline V gene, CDR1 is MNHEY and CDR2 is SVGAGI. The CDR3 is made up of 13 amino acids. The CDR3 nucleotides are TGTGCCAGCAGTTACGGAGGCACAGATACGCAGTATTTT. This gives the protein CASSYGGTDTQYF.

This clone was recorded a few times. The V gene is TRBV6-5, the J gene TRBJ2-7; a possible D gene is TRBD2 (5 bases). Per germline, CDR1 MNHEY and CDR2 SVGAGI. The CDR3 covers 11 residues. V dropped 5 bases and J dropped 8 bases, with 10 bases sitting between them. The CDR3, as DNA: TGTGCCAGCAGTGACCCGGGGAAGCAGTACTTC. It specifies CASSDPGKQYF.

The chain links TRBV5-1 to TRBJ2-5; 7 bases fit TRBD1. There are 15 residues in the CDR3. The germline CDR1 and CDR2 sequences are SGHRS and YFSETQ. The V gene end was trimmed by 0 bases and the J gene end by 2 bases; junction bases not matched to a gene: 4. The CDR3 protein is CASSLAQGDQETQYF. The CDR3 DNA reads as TGCGCCAGCAGCTTGGCCCAGGGGGATCAAGAGACCCAGTACTTC.

This chain connects TRBV9 to TRBJ2-1, with TRBD2 as a possible D gene (6 bases). The ends were cut back, 0 bases at V and 1 base at J, with 8 bases in the middle. The CDR3 has 15 residues. Germline values: CDR1 SGDLS, CDR2 YYNGEE. The CDR3 sequence: CASSVGGESYNEQFF. Written as DNA, the CDR3 is TGTGCCAGCAGCGTAGGGGGGGAATCCTACAATGAGCAGTTCTTC.

This clone was found a few times. The chain is built from TRBV5-1 and TRBJ2-7; maybe TRBD1 (6 bases). From germline, CDR1 is SGHRS and CDR2 YFSETQ. This CDR3 is 14 amino acids long. V lost 0 bases and J lost 5, with 12 bases in between. The CDR3 here is CASSLAQGSDEQYF. The CDR3 bases are TGCGCCAGCAGCTTGGCACAGGGATCAGACGAGCAGTACTTC.

V is TRBV9 and J is TRBJ1-2; 10 positions agree with TRBD1. Germline lookup yields CDR1 SGDLS and CDR2 YYNGEE. Trimming took 5 bases from V and 4 from J; bases not matched to a gene: 5. This CDR3 is 14 amino acids long. The DNA of the CDR3 is TGTGCCAGCAGGGGGGGACAGGGGTCCTATGGCTACACCTTC. Its translation: CASRGGQGSYGYTF. Drawing the rest from reference TRBV9 and TRBJ1-2, the complete variable domain is DSGVTQTPKHLITATGQRVTLRCSPRSGDLSVYWYQQSLDQGLQFLIQYYNGEERAKGNILERFSAQQFPDLHSELNLSSLELGDSALYFCASRGGQGSYGYTFGSGTRLTVV.

This chain connects TRBV6-4 to TRBJ1-6; D not resolved. Germline V lookup: CDR1 MRHNA, CDR2 SNTAGT. The CDR3 contains 15 residues. Trimming took 0 bases from V and 6 from J, leaving 9 bases between them. CDR3 nucleotide sequence: TGTGCCAGCAGTGACTCGATTAGTTTTAATTCACCCCTCCACTTT. It yields the protein CASSDSISFNSPLHF.

This chain joins TRBV14 and TRBJ1-2; the match to TRBD1 covers 9 bases. Losses at the gene ends were 0 bases for V and 5 bases for J; bases not matched to a gene: 10. CDR1 is SGHDN, CDR2 FVKESK, per germline. CDR3 size: 17 residues. CDR3 sequence: CASSQDLGDRETYGYTF. The DNA for the CDR3 is TGTGCCAGCAGCCAAGATTTGGGGGACAGGGAAACATATGGCTACACCTTC. Full variable domain (outside the CDR3, taken from reference TRBV14 and TRBJ1-2): EAGVTQFPSHSVIEKGQTVTLRCDPISGHDNLYWYRRVMGKEIKFLLHFVKESKQDESGMPNNRFLAERTGGTYSTLKVQPAELEDSGVYFCASSQDLGDRETYGYTFGSGTRLTVV.